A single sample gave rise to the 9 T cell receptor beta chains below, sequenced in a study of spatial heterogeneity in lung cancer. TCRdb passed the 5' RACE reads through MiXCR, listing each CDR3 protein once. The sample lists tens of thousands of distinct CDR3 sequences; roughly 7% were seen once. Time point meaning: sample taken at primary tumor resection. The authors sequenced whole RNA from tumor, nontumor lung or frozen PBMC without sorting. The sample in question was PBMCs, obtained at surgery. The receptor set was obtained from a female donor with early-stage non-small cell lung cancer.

The CDR3 loop is CASSQVGGEAFF. The CDR3 DNA reads TGTGCCAGCAGCCAAGTAGGCGGTGAAGCTTTCTTT. This chain joins TRBV3-1 and TRBJ1-1; D gene ambiguous. V was pared by 1 base and J by 7 bases, with 7 bases between. Germline CDR1 LGHDT, CDR2 YNNKEL (reference sequence). The CDR3 runs 12 residues.

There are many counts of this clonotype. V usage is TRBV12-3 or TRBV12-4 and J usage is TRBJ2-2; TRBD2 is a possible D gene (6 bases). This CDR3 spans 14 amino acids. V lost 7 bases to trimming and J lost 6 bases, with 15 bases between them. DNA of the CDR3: TGTGCCAGCAAAGCCGGAGGGCTATCCGGGGAGCTGTTTTTT. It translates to CASKAGGLSGELFF.

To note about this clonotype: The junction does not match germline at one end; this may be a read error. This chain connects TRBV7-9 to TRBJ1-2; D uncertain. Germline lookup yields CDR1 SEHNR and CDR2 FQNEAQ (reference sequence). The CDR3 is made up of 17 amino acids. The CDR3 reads CASSPLSSFVRAYGHTF. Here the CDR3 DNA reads TGTGCCAGCAGCCCGCTATCGTCCTTCGTAAGAGCCTATGGCCACACCTTC.

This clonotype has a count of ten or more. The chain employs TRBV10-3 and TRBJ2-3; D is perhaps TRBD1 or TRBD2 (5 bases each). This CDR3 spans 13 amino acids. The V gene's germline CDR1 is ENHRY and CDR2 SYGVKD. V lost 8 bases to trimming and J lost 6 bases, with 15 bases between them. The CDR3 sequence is CAIGSGLEDTQYF. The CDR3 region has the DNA TGTGCCATCGGCTCGGGGCTGGAGGATACGCAGTATTTT.

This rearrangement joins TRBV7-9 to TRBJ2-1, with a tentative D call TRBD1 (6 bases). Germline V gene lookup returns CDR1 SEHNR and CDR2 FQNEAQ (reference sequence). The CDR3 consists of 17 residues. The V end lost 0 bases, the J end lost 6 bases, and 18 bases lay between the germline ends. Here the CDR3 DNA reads TGTGCCAGCAGCTTAGCGCTATCAGGGGCAAGGCGCAATGAGCAGTTCTTC. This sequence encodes CASSLALSGARRNEQFF. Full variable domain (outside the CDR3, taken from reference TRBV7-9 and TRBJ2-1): DTGVSQNPRHKITKRGQNVTFRCDPISEHNRLYWYRQTLGQGPEFLTYFQNEAQLEKSRLLSDRFSAERPKGSFSTLEIQRTEQGDSAMYLCASSLALSGARRNEQFFGPGTRLTVL.

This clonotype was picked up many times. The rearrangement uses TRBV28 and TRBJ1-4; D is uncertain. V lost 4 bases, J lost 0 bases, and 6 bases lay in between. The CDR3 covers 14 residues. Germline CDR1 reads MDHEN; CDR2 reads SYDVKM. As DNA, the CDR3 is TGTGCCAGCAGTTGGGGTGCAACTAATGAAAAACTGTTTTTT. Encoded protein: CASSWGATNEKLFF.

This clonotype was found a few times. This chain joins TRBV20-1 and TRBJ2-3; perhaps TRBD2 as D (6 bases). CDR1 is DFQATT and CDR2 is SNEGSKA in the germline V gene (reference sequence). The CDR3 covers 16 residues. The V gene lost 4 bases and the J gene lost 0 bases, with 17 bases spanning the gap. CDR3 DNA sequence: TGCAGTGCTACCCCGGGTAGCGGTTATAGCACAGATACGCAGTATTTT. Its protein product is CSATPGSGYSTDTQYF.

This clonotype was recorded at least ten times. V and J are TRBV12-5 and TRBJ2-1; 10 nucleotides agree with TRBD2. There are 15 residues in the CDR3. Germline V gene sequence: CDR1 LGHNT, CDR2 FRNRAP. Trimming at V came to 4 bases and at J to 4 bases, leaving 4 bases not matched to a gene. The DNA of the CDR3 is TGTGCTAGTGGTTCCGGGACTAGCGCTTACAATGAGCAGTTCTTC. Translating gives CASGSGTSAYNEQFF. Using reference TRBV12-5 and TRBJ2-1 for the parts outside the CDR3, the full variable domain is DARVTQTPRHKVTEMGQEVTMRCQPILGHNTVFWYRQTMMQGLELLAYFRNRAPLDDSGMPKDRFSAEMPDATLATLKIQPSEPRDSAVYFCASGSGTSAYNEQFFGPGTRLTVL.

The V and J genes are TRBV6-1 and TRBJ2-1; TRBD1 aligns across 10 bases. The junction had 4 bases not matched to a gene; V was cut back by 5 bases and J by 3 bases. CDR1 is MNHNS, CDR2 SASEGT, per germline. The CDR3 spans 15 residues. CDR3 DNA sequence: TGTGCCAGCAGTAAGGGACAGGGGCTCTACAATGAGCAGTTCTTC. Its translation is CASSKGQGLYNEQFF.